The next 3 T cell receptor beta chains were all read from a single sample in a study of cytomegalovirus exposure and HLA in healthy donors. The PCR had 60 Vbeta and 13 Jbeta primers. Profiling relied on immunoSEQ multiplex PCR, and the TCRdb table lists in-frame clones only, not all of them. The table lists 120,000 to 150,000 clones. The sample comprised PBMCs. The receptors stem from a woman between 18 and 29 years old in good health and CMV-seronegative.

This chain connects TRBV9 to TRBJ2-7, with 8 nucleotides matching TRBD2. Trimming at V came to 6 bases and at J to 6 bases, leaving 11 bases not matched to a gene. Germline V gene lookup returns CDR1 SGDLS and CDR2 YYNGEE. The CDR3 sequence is 14 residues long. The CDR3 DNA reads as TGTGCCAGCAACCCGGGACTAGGTGGTCGCGAGCAGTACTTC. Translation gives CASNPGLGGREQYF.

V gene TRBV6-1 combines with J gene TRBJ1-6; D uncertain. Trimming took 2 bases from V and 0 from J, leaving 17 bases between them. The germline V gene encodes CDR1 MNHNS and CDR2 SASEGT. The CDR3 is 19 residues long. This CDR3 reads CASSESMLQRSSYNSPLHF. The CDR3 DNA reads as TGTGCCAGCAGTGAATCAATGCTACAGCGGAGCTCCTATAATTCACCCCTCCACTTT.

This chain joins TRBV2 and TRBJ2-7; the match to TRBD1 covers 9 bases. The CDR3 extends over 13 amino acids. V lost 8 bases to trimming and J lost 7 bases; unmatched junction nucleotides: 9. The germline gives CDR1 SNHLY, CDR2 FYNNEI. The CDR3 DNA reads TGTGCCAGCCCCCGGGACAGGGCTGGGGAGCAGTACTTC. It yields the protein CASPRDRAGEQYF.